This T cell receptor beta chain was sequenced in a study of T cell responses to AZD1222 COVID-19 vaccine listed by TCRdb under 2021. Broadly, across the study: A total of 230 to 250 trial participants underwent TCR sequencing, of whom about 200 had received two doses of AZD1222 and roughly 26 had received two doses of the MenACWY control vaccine. Trial participants were enrolled into age subgroups of 18-55, 56-69 and 70-plus years, which contained about 150, 28 and 57 TCR-sequenced participants, respectively. Points the paper makes about the study in general: No day 14 peak-response samples were available, so repertoires were characterized only after the peak T cell response. The vaccine-associated CD4 TCRs covered the entire spike protein, and the dominant responses fell in regions 160-218 and 743-854. Only five to seven AZD1222 recipients were SARS-CoV-2 seropositive at baseline, limiting conclusions about previously exposed vaccinees. Spike-specific TCR breadth and depth rose significantly after two AZD1222 doses compared with day 0 and with MenACWY recipients. In the small 56-69-year group, the increase in depth fell short of significance, most likely because of low power. Reportedly, close to half of the unique spike-specific TCRs recognized epitopes lying outside the regions that are mutated in the B.1.351 and B.1.1.7 variants. Participants were mostly white British, with more females than males. The authors suggested clonal diversity may have been underestimated.

With respect to this clone: Its antigen specificity is not known. No base qualities exist here, and no much larger clone lies one base off it.

Per the publication, the time point label means: sample from adult after SARS-CoV-2 infection, after symptom onset. Two convalescent COVID-19 patients, sampled after symptom onset from adults with prior SARS-CoV-2 infection, were also TCR-sequenced for comparison. From cysteine to phenylalanine, the CDR3 is 14 amino acids long. CDR3 DNA only is kept here, 42 bases in frame from base 1. Sequences MNHNS (CDR1) and SASEGT (CDR2) are obtained from the germline V gene. Trimmed from V: 3 bases; trimmed from J: 5 bases; junction bases lacking a gene match: 3. The CDR3 regions of human TCRbeta chains were analyzed by immunosequencing. As for the original processing: Repertoire TCRs were checked for matches against a reference library of SARS-CoV-2-specific TCRs that had been generated using the MIRA antigen-specificity platform. Breadth was defined as the fraction of unique TCRs that were SARS-CoV-2-associated. Depth was defined as the fraction of total T cells that were SARS-CoV-2-associated. Using the MIRA data, each spike-specific TCR was mapped to the spike region that the TCR reacts to and placed in a CD4 or CD8 class. Log10-transformed breadth and depth values were compared by one-way ANOVA with Sidak's multiple comparisons tests. The source is immuneACCESS, and TCRdb retained only in-frame sequences with V and J called. Part of the clones is not carried over; for the studies checked, unresolved V genes explain less than half of this, and the remainder is unexplained. The D gene and trimming were derived from the DNA, and the V and J assignments and clone size from that table. Here the sample has roughly 140,000 clones; approximately 93% occur a single time. The ten largest account for about 12% of the sample.

This clonotype was sampled from an adult who had recovered from COVID-19. The material sequenced was peripheral blood, taken after recovery from COVID-19. The chain is encoded by TRBV6-1 joined to TRBJ1-5, and TRBD1 matches 8 of the central bases. The DNA reads as follows: TGTGCCAGCAGTGAGACAGGGGTGGATCAGCCCCAGCATTTT. Translated, it reads CASSETGVDQPQHF.